The entry below describes one TCR beta chain. From blood, about 240-550 ng of genomic DNA served as TRB template. BIOMED2 TRB-A/B primer pools were used in multiplex TRB PCR. MiXCR, applied by TCRdb to the multiplex PCR reads, yields one record per CDR3 protein. This table holds 24,000 or so distinct CDR3 sequences, about 33% found once. These data come from a study of T and B cells in COVID-19 patients. CDR3 length: 15 residues. Germline CDR1 and CDR2: MNHEY and SMNVEV (reference sequence). The V and J ends lost 3 bases and 4 bases, in that order; junction bases with no gene match: 5. The sample taken for sequencing was blood. The chain uses TRBV27 and TRBJ2-2; 7 nucleotides line up with TRBD1. This sequence originates from a human donor who had recovered from COVID-19. This CDR3 reads CASSFETGTTGELFF. DNA for the CDR3: TGTGCCAGCAGTTTTGAGACAGGGACCACCGGGGAGCTGTTTTTT.